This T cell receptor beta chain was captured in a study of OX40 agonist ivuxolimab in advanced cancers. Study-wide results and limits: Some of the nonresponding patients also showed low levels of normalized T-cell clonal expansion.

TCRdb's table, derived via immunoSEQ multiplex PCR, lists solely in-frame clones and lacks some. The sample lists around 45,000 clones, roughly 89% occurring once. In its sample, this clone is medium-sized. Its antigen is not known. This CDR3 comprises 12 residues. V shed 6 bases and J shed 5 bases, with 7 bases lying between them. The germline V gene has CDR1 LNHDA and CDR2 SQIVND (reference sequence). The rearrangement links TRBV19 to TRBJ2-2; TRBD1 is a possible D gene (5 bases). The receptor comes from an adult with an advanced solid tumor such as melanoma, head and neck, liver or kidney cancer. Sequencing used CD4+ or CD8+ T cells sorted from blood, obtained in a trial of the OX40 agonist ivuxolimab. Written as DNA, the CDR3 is TGTGCCAGTAGGACAGAGACCGGGGAGCTGTTTTTT. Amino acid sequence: CASRTETGELFF.